These 9 T cell receptor beta chains were all obtained from the same sample, sequenced in a study of T cell responses to AZD1222 COVID-19 vaccine. The method was immunoSEQ multiplex PCR; TCRdb's version includes in-frame clones alone and lacks a portion of them. This sample has about 180,000 clones; about 86% occur once, and the top ten carry under 14%. The input for sequencing was peripheral blood, taken 28 days after the second AZD1222 dose. These receptors all stem from an adult who received the AZD1222 COVID-19 vaccine.

This chain uses TRBV5-1 with TRBJ1-3; 7 bases fit TRBD1. V lost 4 bases to trimming and J lost 4 bases; unmatched junction nucleotides: 8. CDR1 is SGHRS, CDR2 YFSETQ, per germline. The CDR3 extends over 15 amino acids. The DNA of the CDR3 is TGCGCCAGCAGCCCTCAGGGGGGCTCGGGAAACACCATATATTTT. Its protein product is CASSPQGGSGNTIYF.

This chain uses TRBV6-2 or TRBV6-3 with TRBJ1-1, with 8 positions matching TRBD1. In germline, CDR1 is MNHEY, CDR2 SVGEGT. The CDR3 has 13 residues. V shed 5 bases, J shed 6 bases, and the junction held 5 bases outside the gene matches. CDR3 region: CASSTGTGPEAFF. Written as DNA, the CDR3 is TGTGCCAGCAGTACCGGGACAGGACCTGAAGCTTTCTTT.

This clone occurred a few times. This chain links TRBV19 with TRBJ1-5; D possibly corresponds to TRBD1 (5 bases). Germline loops: CDR1 LNHDA, CDR2 SQIVND (reference sequence). Between the trimmed V and J ends, which lost 9 bases and 4 bases, there was a span of 10 bases. CDR3 length: 12 amino acids. The CDR3 DNA reads as TGTGCCAGCCAGGACACGAATCAGCCCCAGCATTTT. Amino acids: CASQDTNQPQHF.

The chain carries TRBV29-1 and TRBJ2-2; a possible D gene is TRBD1 (5 bases). Germline V gene sequence: CDR1 SQVTM, CDR2 ANQGSEA. The CDR3 runs to 14 residues. V lost 7 bases, J lost 0 bases, and 12 bases lay in between. CDR3 in DNA: TGCAGCGCTACCGACAGACCGAACACCGGGGAGCTGTTTTTT. Residues: CSATDRPNTGELFF.

The J gene is TRBJ1-1, the V gene TRBV5-1; 7 bases match TRBD1. With 5 bases clipped from V and 5 bases from J, the junction kept 12 bases outside the gene matches. Germline V CDR1 and CDR2: SGHRS, YFSETQ. This CDR3 is 15 amino acids long. CDR3 region: CASRVAYRGWTEAFF. The CDR3 coding sequence is TGCGCCAGCAGGGTAGCGTACAGGGGTTGGACTGAAGCTTTCTTT.

For the CDR3, the DNA is TGTGCCAGCAGTTTACATAGCACCGGGGAGCTGTTTTTT. This translates into CASSLHSTGELFF. The chain combines TRBV28 with TRBJ2-2; unclear D gene. This CDR3 region has 13 residues. The V end was cut by 2 bases, the J end by 4 bases, with 5 bases between. CDR1 MDHEN and CDR2 SYDVKM come from the germline V gene. The full variable domain, with the rest looked up from reference TRBV28 and TRBJ2-2, is DVKVTQSSRYLVKRTGEKVFLECVQDMDHENMFWYRQDPGLGLRLIYFSYDVKMKEKGDIPEGYSVSREKKERFSLILESASTNQTSMYLCASSLHSTGELFFGEGSRLTVL.

J is TRBJ2-1 and V is TRBV28; D gene ambiguous. Germline V lookup: CDR1 MDHEN, CDR2 SYDVKM. Trimming removed 7 bases at V and 1 base at J, with 11 bases between. The CDR3 runs to 14 residues. CDR3 residues: CASTRHVSYNEQFF. The CDR3 DNA follows: TGTGCCAGCACCCGGCACGTTTCCTACAATGAGCAGTTCTTC.

The V call is TRBV18, the J call TRBJ1-1; TRBD1 might be the D (6 bases). V lost 0 bases to trimming and J lost 8 bases, with 13 bases between them. The CDR3 is 14 residues long. The germline V gene encodes CDR1 KGHSH and CDR2 LQKENI. The CDR3 reads CASSPPARGEEAFF. For the CDR3, the DNA is TGTGCCAGCTCACCACCAGCGAGGGGGGAGGAAGCTTTCTTT.

The genes are TRBV10-3 and TRBJ2-1, with 9 bases aligning to TRBD1. The CDR3 loop spans 15 amino acids. Germline V CDR1 and CDR2: ENHRY, SYGVKD. The ends lost 4 bases at V and 7 bases at J; junction bases unmatched: 8. In DNA form, the CDR3 reads TGTGCCATCAGTGGAACAGGGGGCGCCGTGAATGAGCAGTTCTTC. Amino acids: CAISGTGGAVNEQFF.